The 22 T cell receptor beta chains below all came from one sample that was sequenced in a study of blood T cells in healthy people across ages. Primed by a sample-barcoded 5' primer and a J-beta primer mix, a second PCR proceeded for 7 to 11 cycles. TCRdb re-called the 5' RACE reads with MiXCR, one entry per CDR3 protein. Of 550,000 to 750,000 distinct CDR3 sequences listed, around 20% are singletons. The material sequenced was blood. All receptors come from a man aged 70 or older in good health.

This clonotype was seen more than once but under ten times. The CDR3 loop reads CSARDRQGAGGNTIYF. CDR3 nucleotide sequence: TGCAGTGCTAGAGATCGTCAGGGGGCTGGCGGAAACACCATATATTTT. The V and J genes are TRBV20-1 and TRBJ1-3; TRBD1 matches at 8 bases. CDR3 length equals 16 residues. Losses at the gene ends were 0 bases for V and 4 bases for J; bases not matched to a gene: 8. Germline values: CDR1 DFQATT, CDR2 SNEGSKA (reference sequence).

There are a few counts of this clonotype. V gene TRBV20-1 combines with J gene TRBJ1-4; D perhaps matches TRBD1 (5 bases). The germline gives CDR1 DFQATT, CDR2 SNEGSKA (reference sequence). With 3 bases removed from V and 11 bases from J, the gap between germline ends came to 13 bases. This CDR3 contains 12 residues. The CDR3 DNA is TGCAGTGCTAGGCCGGGGGGAGAGAAACTGTTTTTT. Translated: CSARPGGEKLFF.

This clonotype appeared many times. V and J are TRBV29-1 and TRBJ2-7; D is unclear. The germline CDR1 and CDR2 sequences are SQVTM and ANQGSEA. CDR3 size: 10 residues. The V gene lost 4 bases and the J gene lost 6 bases, with 7 bases spanning the gap. DNA for the CDR3: TGCAGCGTTGGCGACCGCGAGCAGTACTTC. Translation: CSVGDREQYF.

This chain connects TRBV19 to TRBJ2-7; 7 bases are a match to TRBD2. The germline V gene encodes CDR1 LNHDA and CDR2 SQIVND (reference sequence). With 5 bases clipped from V and 0 bases from J, the junction kept 10 bases outside the gene matches. The CDR3 sequence is 16 residues long. Written as DNA, the CDR3 is TGTGCCAGTAGTCCGCGAGCGGGAATGAGCTCCTACGAGCAGTACTTC. The encoded protein is CASSPRAGMSSYEQYF. Variable domain in full (rest from reference TRBV19 and TRBJ2-7): DGGITQSPKYLFRKEGQNVTLSCEQNLNHDAMYWYRQDPGQGLRLIYYSQIVNDFQKGDIAEGYSVSREKKESFPLTVTSAQKNPTAFYLCASSPRAGMSSYEQYFGPGTRLTVT.

J is TRBJ1-1 and V is TRBV14; D is undetermined. There are 16 residues in the CDR3. CDR1 SGHDN and CDR2 FVKESK come from the germline V gene. The ends were cut back, 0 bases at V and 0 bases at J, with 11 bases in the middle. The CDR3 protein is CASSQDRGNMNTEAFF. In nucleotides, the CDR3 is TGTGCCAGCAGCCAAGATCGAGGGAACATGAACACTGAAGCTTTCTTT.

The chain couples TRBV6-2 or TRBV6-3 to TRBJ2-5; 10 bases agree with TRBD2. V shed 8 bases and J 2 bases; nucleotides not matched to a gene: 5. From germline, CDR1 is MNHEY and CDR2 SVGEGT. The CDR3 covers 14 residues. CDR3 coding DNA: TGTGCCAGCCGAAAGCGGGAGGGACAAGAGACCCAGTACTTC. This encodes CASRKREGQETQYF.

On this clonotype itself: At one end, the junction sequence differs from germline, possibly due to a read error. The rearrangement uses TRBV6-1 and TRBJ2-5; 8 positions match TRBD2. The J call may not be correct, given that the DNA end is closer to TRBJ2-7. Germline assignment: CDR1 MNHNS and CDR2 SASEGT. The CDR3 loop spans 14 amino acids. Here the CDR3 reads CTSKERGTSYEQYF. The CDR3 DNA follows: TGTACCAGCAAAGAGCGGGGGACTTCCTACGAGCAGTACTTC.

The chain links TRBV5-1 to TRBJ1-2; possible D gene TRBD1, 5 bases. The V gene's germline CDR1 is SGHRS and CDR2 YFSETQ. The germline V and J ends were trimmed by 0 bases and 7 bases, with 13 bases remaining between them. The CDR3 covers 14 residues. CDR3 sequence: CASSLARGTGGYTF. The CDR3 coding sequence is TGCGCCAGCAGCTTGGCTCGCGGGACGGGTGGCTACACCTTC.

The rearrangement links TRBV11-2 to TRBJ2-3, with 12 bases matching TRBD2. The CDR3 length is 18 residues. CDR1 and CDR2 from the germline V gene are SGHAT and FQNNGV. V shed 6 bases and J 3 bases; nucleotides not matched to a gene: 13. CDR3 in amino acids: CASSYRLAGASHTDTQYF. DNA for the CDR3: TGTGCCAGCAGTTACAGACTAGCGGGAGCCAGTCATACAGATACGCAGTATTTT.

V usage is TRBV4-3 and J usage is TRBJ2-3; D unresolved. The germline CDR1 and CDR2 sequences are LGHNA and YSLEER. The CDR3 has 12 amino acids. The ends were cut back, 3 bases at V and 6 bases at J, with 7 bases in the middle. As DNA, the CDR3 is TGCGCCAGCAGCCAGACACGGGATACGCAGTATTTT. Amino acids: CASSQTRDTQYF.

The chain employs TRBV9 and TRBJ2-3; perhaps TRBD2 as D (6 bases). V gave up 3 bases and J gave up 3 bases, with 14 bases separating them. The CDR3 has 15 residues. CDR1 is SGDLS and CDR2 is YYNGEE in the germline V gene. CDR3 sequence reads: CASSELARTTDTQYF. The CDR3 coding sequence is TGTGCCAGCAGCGAGCTAGCGAGGACGACAGATACGCAGTATTTT.

This rearrangement joins TRBV20-1 to TRBJ2-1; D is perhaps TRBD2 (5 bases). The V and J ends lost 5 bases and 0 bases respectively, with 14 bases between them. This CDR3 has 15 amino acids. Looked up from germline, CDR1 is DFQATT and CDR2 is SNEGSKA (reference sequence). The CDR3 here is CSARPGESSYNEQFF. CDR3 in DNA: TGCAGTGCTCGTCCTGGGGAGAGCTCCTACAATGAGCAGTTCTTC.

The gene calls are TRBV3-1 and TRBJ2-4, with 8 positions matching TRBD1. The CDR3 covers 13 residues. V shed 8 bases and J 4 bases; nucleotides not matched to a gene: 4. Looked up from germline, CDR1 is LGHDT and CDR2 is YNNKEL (reference sequence). In DNA, the CDR3 is TGTGCCAGCCCCCGGACAGGGAAAAACATTCAGTACTTC. Translating gives CASPRTGKNIQYF. Using reference TRBV3-1 and TRBJ2-4 for the parts outside the CDR3, the full variable domain is DTAVSQTPKYLVTQMGNDKSIKCEQNLGHDTMYWYKQDSKKFLKIMFSYNNKELIINETVPNRFSPKSPDKAHLNLHINSLELGDSAVYFCASPRTGKNIQYFGAGTRLSVL.

The chain combines TRBV7-6 with TRBJ1-6, with D tentatively TRBD1 (6 bases). Trimming took 1 base from V and 8 from J, leaving 12 bases between them. There are 15 residues in the CDR3. Germline CDR1 reads SGHVS; CDR2 reads FNYEAQ. Here the CDR3 DNA reads TGTGCCAGCAGCTTAGAGGGGGATCTCGATTCACCCCTCCACTTT. Amino acid sequence: CASSLEGDLDSPLHF. The entire variable domain, with the rest obtained from reference TRBV7-6 and TRBJ1-6, is as follows: GAGVSQSPRYKVTKRGQDVALRCDPISGHVSLYWYRQALGQGPEFLTYFNYEAQQDKSGLPNDRFSAERPEGSISTLTIQRTEQRDSAMYRCASSLEGDLDSPLHFGNGTRLTVT.

As to this clonotype: At one end the junction does not follow the germline gene, possibly because of a read error. The CDR3 coding sequence is TGTGCCAGCGGCTTGGCCGGGATGTATAGCGGGAGGGACCCCTACGAGCAGTACTTC. It specifies CASGLAGMYSGRDPYEQYF. The gene calls are TRBV5-5 and TRBJ2-1, with TRBD2 matching over 11 bases. The DNA matches TRBJ2-7 better at its end, which makes the J call doubtful. The CDR3 totals 19 residues. The germline gives CDR1 SGHKS, CDR2 YYEKEE (reference sequence).

This clonotype was seen a handful of times. The V and J genes are TRBV5-4 and TRBJ1-1; D remains ambiguous. V shed 0 bases and J shed 8 bases, with 11 bases lying between them. CDR3 length: 13 amino acids. Looked up from germline, CDR1 is SGHNT and CDR2 is YYREEE (reference sequence). This CDR3 is CASSLEGFTEAFF. The CDR3 DNA follows: TGTGCCAGCAGCTTGGAGGGTTTCACAGAAGCTTTCTTT.

The rearrangement joins TRBV6-5 to TRBJ2-1; TRBD1 aligns across 7 bases. CDR3 length: 14 residues. Germline values: CDR1 MNHEY, CDR2 SVGAGI. The junction had 6 bases not matched to a gene; V was cut back by 5 bases and J by 5 bases. CDR3 in amino acids: CASSSRGRNNEQFF. Written as DNA, the CDR3 is TGTGCCAGCAGTAGTAGGGGGCGAAACAATGAGCAGTTCTTC.

The chain recombines TRBV5-1 with TRBJ2-1, with TRBD2 matching over 8 bases. Germline CDR1 SGHRS, CDR2 YFSETQ. This CDR3 contains 14 residues. The V segment lost 4 bases and the J segment 10 bases; nucleotides outside the gene matches: 10. This CDR3 is CASSLWTSHVEQFF. As DNA, the CDR3 is TGCGCCAGCAGCCTGTGGACTAGCCACGTGGAGCAGTTCTTC.

This chain links TRBV3-1 with TRBJ2-7; D may correspond to TRBD1 or TRBD2 (5 bases each). The germline V gene has CDR1 LGHDT and CDR2 YNNKEL (reference sequence). V dropped 6 bases and J dropped 2 bases, with 8 bases sitting between them. There are 12 residues in the CDR3. CDR3 DNA: TGTGCCAGCAGGTCGGGGCCCTACGAGCAGTACTTC. Translated: CASRSGPYEQYF.

There are a few counts of this clonotype. The chain links TRBV5-1 to TRBJ1-2; 10 nucleotides agree with TRBD1. This CDR3 comprises 16 residues. Per the germline V gene, CDR1 is SGHRS and CDR2 is YFSETQ. The V segment lost 0 bases and the J segment 4 bases; nucleotides outside the gene matches: 6. CDR3 region: CASSLEGTGVTYGYTF. The CDR3 bases are TGCGCCAGCAGCTTGGAAGGGACAGGGGTTACCTATGGCTACACCTTC.

The chain links TRBV7-9 to TRBJ1-2; 8 bases map to TRBD1. Germline CDR1 reads SEHNR; CDR2 reads FQNEAQ (reference sequence). This CDR3 contains 16 residues. J gave up 6 bases and V 5 bases, and 14 bases lay outside the gene matches. In DNA form, the CDR3 reads TGTGCCAGCAGCCTCGGGCATACGGACAGGGTGAATGGCTACACCTTC. As protein: CASSLGHTDRVNGYTF.

In this sample, this clonotype turned up a few times. The chain joins TRBV11-2 to TRBJ2-5, with D tentatively TRBD2 (5 bases). CDR3 length: 15 amino acids. Trimming left V 5 bases short and J 0 bases short, with 13 bases between. Per germline, CDR1 SGHAT and CDR2 FQNNGV. The CDR3 nucleotides are TGTGCCAGCAGCGAGGGTCGGGTCAACCAAGAGACCCAGTACTTC. This codes for CASSEGRVNQETQYF.